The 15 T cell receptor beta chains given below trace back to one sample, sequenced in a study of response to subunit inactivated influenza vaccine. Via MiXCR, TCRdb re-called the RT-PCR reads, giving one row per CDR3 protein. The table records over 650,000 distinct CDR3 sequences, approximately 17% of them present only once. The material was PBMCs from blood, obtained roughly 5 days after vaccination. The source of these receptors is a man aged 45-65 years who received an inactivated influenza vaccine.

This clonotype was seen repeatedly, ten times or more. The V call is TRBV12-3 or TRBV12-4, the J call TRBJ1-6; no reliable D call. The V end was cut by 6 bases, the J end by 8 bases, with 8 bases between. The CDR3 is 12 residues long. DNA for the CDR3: TGTGCCAGCAGCCTCCAACATTCACCCCTCCACTTT. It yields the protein CASSLQHSPLHF.

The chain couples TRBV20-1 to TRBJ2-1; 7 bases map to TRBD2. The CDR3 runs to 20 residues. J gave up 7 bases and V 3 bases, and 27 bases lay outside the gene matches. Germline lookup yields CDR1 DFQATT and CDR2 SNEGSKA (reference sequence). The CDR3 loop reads CSASPPDRTVSGTSPNEQFF. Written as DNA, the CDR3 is TGCAGTGCTAGTCCCCCGGACCGTACGGTCAGCGGGACCTCCCCTAATGAGCAGTTCTTC.

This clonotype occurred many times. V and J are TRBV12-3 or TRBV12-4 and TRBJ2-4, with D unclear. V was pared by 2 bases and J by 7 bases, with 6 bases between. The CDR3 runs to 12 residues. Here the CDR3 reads CASSLFANIQYF. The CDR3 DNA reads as TGTGCCAGCAGTTTATTCGCTAACATTCAGTACTTC.

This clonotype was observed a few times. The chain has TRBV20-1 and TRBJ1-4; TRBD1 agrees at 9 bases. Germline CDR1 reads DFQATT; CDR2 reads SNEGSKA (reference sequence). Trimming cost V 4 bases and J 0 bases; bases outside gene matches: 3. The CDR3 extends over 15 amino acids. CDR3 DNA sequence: TGCAGTGCTACCGACAGGGGGTCAACTAATGAAAAACTGTTTTTT. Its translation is CSATDRGSTNEKLFF.

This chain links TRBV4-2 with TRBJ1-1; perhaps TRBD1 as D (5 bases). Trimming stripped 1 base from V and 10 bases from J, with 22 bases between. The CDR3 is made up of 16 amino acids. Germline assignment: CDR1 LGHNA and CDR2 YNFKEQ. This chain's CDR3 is CASSQAFVRRHGAAFF. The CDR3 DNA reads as TGTGCCAGCAGCCAAGCTTTTGTCAGGAGGCACGGGGCAGCTTTCTTT.

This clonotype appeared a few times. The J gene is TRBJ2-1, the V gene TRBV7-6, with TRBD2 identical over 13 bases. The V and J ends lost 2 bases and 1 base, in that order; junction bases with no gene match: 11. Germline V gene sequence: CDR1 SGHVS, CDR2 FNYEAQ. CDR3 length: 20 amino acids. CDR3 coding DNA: TGTGCCAGCAGCTTATCTGAGGGACTAGCGGGATTCGGGTCCTACAATGAGCAGTTCTTC. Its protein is CASSLSEGLAGFGSYNEQFF.

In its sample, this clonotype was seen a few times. CDR3 coding DNA: TGCGCCAGCTCGAGGACAGGGGTGCTTCAAGAGACCCAGTACTTC. Residues: CASSRTGVLQETQYF. The chain couples TRBV4-3 to TRBJ2-5; TRBD1 matches 9 bases. The CDR3 runs to 15 residues. The V segment lost 8 bases and the J segment 2 bases; nucleotides outside the gene matches: 9. Germline values: CDR1 LGHNA, CDR2 YSLEER.

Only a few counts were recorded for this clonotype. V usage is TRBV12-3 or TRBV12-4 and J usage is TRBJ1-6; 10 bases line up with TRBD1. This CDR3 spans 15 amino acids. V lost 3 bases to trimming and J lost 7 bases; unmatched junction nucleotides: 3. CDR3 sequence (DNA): TGTGCCAGCAGTTTGGCGACAGGGGGCAATTCACCCCTCCACTTT. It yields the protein CASSLATGGNSPLHF.

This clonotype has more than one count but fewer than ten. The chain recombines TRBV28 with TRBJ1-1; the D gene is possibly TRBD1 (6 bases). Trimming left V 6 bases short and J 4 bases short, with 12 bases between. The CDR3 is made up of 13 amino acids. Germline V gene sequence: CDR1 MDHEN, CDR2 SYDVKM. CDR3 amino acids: CASRMTGGTEAFF. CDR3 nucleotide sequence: TGTGCCAGCAGGATGACAGGTGGCACTGAAGCTTTCTTT.

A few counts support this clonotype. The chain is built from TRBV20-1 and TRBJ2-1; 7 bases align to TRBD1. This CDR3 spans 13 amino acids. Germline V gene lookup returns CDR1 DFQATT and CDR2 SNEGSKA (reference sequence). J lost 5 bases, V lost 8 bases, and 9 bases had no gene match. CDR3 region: CSPRDSLNNEQFF. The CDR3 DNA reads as TGCAGTCCCCGGGACAGCTTAAACAATGAGCAGTTCTTC.

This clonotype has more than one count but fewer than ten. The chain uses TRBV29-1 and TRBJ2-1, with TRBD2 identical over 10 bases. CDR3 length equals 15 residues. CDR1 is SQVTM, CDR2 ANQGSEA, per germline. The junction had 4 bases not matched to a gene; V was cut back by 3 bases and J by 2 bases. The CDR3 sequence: CSVEERGGTYNEQFF. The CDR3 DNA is TGCAGCGTTGAGGAGCGGGGGGGGACCTACAATGAGCAGTTCTTC.

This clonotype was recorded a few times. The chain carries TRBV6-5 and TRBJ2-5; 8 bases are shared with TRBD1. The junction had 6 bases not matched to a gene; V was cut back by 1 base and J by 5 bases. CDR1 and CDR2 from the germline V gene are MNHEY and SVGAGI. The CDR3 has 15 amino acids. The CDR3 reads CASSYLTGDRETQYF. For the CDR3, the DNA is TGTGCCAGCAGTTACTTGACAGGGGACCGGGAGACCCAGTACTTC.

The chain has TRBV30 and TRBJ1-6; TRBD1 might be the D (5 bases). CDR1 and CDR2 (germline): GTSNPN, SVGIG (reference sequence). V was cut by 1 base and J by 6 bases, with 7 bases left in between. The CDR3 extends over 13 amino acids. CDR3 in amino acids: CAWSEGINSPLHF. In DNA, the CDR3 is TGTGCCTGGAGTGAGGGGATTAATTCACCCCTCCACTTT.

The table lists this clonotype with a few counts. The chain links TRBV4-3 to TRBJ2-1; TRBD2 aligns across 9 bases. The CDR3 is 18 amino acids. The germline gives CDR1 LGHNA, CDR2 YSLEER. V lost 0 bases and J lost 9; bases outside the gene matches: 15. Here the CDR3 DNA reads TGCGCCAGCAGCCAAGACTGGGTCAGACTAGCGGAACGCCCTGAGCAGTTCTTC. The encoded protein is CASSQDWVRLAERPEQFF.

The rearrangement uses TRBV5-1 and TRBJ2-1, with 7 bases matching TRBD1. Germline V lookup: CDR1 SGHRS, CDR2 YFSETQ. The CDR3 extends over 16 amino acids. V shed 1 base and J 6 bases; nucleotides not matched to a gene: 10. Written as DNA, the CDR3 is TGCGCCAGCAGCTTGTTGGGCAGGGGGATTCCCAATGAGCAGTTCTTC. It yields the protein CASSLLGRGIPNEQFF.